This TCR beta chain was sequenced during a study of T cells in Graves' hyperthyroidism and ophthalmopathy. The study, taken as a whole, reports: Among thyroid clonotypes expanded above 0.001, most also appeared in blood.

This clonotype showed up many times. Antigen: not known. TCR beta CDR3 regions were amplified from RNA. Initially, a first-round RT-PCR of the TCR CDR3 employed the HTBI primer set. TCRdb re-called the multiplex PCR reads with MiXCR, one entry per CDR3 protein. The sample consists of roughly 740,000 distinct CDR3 sequences, over 15% of them appearing once. The clonotype was recovered from a man between 18 and 35 years old with Graves' hyperthyroidism. The sample was blood.

CDR3 amino acids: CASSPKGTSENIQYF. The CDR3 DNA reads TGTGCCAGCTCACCAAAGGGGACTAGCGAGAACATTCAGTACTTC. The chain recombines TRBV18 with TRBJ2-4, with 10 bases matching TRBD2. With V trimmed by 2 bases and J by 7 bases, 5 bases remained unmatched. Germline V gene sequence: CDR1 KGHSH, CDR2 LQKENI. The CDR3 extends over 15 amino acids.